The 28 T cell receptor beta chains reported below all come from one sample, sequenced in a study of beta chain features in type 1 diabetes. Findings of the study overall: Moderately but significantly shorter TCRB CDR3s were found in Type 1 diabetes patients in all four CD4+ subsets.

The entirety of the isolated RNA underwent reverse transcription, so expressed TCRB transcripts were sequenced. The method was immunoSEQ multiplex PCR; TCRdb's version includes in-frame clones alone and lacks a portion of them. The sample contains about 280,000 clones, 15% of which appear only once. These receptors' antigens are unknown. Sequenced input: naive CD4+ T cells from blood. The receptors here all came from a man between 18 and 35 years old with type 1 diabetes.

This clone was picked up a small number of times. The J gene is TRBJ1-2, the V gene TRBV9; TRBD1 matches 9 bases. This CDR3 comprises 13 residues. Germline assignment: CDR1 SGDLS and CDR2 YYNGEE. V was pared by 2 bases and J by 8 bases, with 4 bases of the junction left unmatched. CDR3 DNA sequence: TGTGCCAGCAGCGTCCGGACAGGGGAGGGCTACACCTTC. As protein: CASSVRTGEGYTF.

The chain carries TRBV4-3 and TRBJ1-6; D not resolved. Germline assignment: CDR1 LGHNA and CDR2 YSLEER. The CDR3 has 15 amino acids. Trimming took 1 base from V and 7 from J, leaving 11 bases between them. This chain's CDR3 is CASSQVIGRNSPLHF. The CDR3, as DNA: TGCGCCAGCAGCCAAGTGATCGGTCGGAATTCACCCCTCCACTTT.

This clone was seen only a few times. This CDR3 reads CASSSPGENYGYTF. CDR3 in DNA: TGTGCCAGCAGTTCCCCCGGGGAGAACTATGGCTACACCTTC. V is TRBV28 and J is TRBJ1-2; D not resolved. V lost 4 bases, J lost 2 bases, and 11 bases lay in between. Germline CDR1 is MDHEN and CDR2 is SYDVKM. CDR3 length: 14 residues.

CDR3 region: CASSSGGQYNQPQHF. The CDR3 nucleotides read TGTGCCAGCAGCTCAGGGGGACAGTACAATCAGCCCCAGCATTTT. This chain joins TRBV7-2 and TRBJ1-5, with 7 bases fitting TRBD1. Germline trimming cut 4 bases from V and 3 bases from J; bases unmatched to any gene: 6. CDR3 size: 15 residues. Germline V gene sequence: CDR1 SGHTA, CDR2 FQGNSA.

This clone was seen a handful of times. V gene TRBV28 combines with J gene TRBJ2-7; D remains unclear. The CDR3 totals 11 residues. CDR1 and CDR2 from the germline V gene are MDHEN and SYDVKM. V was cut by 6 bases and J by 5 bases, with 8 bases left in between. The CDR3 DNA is TGTGCCAGCAGCTTCTCGGACGAGCAGTACTTC. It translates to CASSFSDEQYF.

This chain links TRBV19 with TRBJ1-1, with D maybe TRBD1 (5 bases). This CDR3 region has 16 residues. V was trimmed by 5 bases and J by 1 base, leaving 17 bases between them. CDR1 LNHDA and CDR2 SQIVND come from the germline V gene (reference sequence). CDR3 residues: CASSVPGLQGNTEAFF. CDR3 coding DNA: TGTGCCAGTAGTGTTCCGGGACTACAAGGGAACACTGAAGCTTTCTTT.

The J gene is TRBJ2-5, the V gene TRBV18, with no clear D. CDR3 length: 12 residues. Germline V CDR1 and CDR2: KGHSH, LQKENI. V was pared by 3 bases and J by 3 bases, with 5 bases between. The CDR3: CASSPAKETQYF. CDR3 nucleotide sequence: TGTGCCAGCTCACCGGCCAAAGAGACCCAGTACTTC.

The CDR3 reads CAISRTSGSSYEQYF. The CDR3 DNA is TGTGCCATCAGTAGGACTAGCGGGAGTTCCTACGAGCAGTACTTC. This sequence joins TRBV10-3 and TRBJ2-7; 13 nucleotides agree with TRBD2. CDR3 length equals 15 residues. The V and J ends lost 5 bases and 1 base, in that order; junction bases with no gene match: 2. Germline V gene lookup returns CDR1 ENHRY and CDR2 SYGVKD.

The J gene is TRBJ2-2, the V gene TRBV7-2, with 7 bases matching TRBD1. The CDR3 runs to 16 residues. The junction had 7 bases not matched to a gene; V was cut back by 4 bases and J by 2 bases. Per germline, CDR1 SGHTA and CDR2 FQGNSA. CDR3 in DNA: TGTGCCAGCAGCTCCAGGACAGGACCAAACACCGGGGAGCTGTTTTTT. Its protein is CASSSRTGPNTGELFF. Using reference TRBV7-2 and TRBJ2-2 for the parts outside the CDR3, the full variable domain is GAGVSQSPSNKVTEKGKDVELRCDPISGHTALYWYRQSLGQGLEFLIYFQGNSAPDKSGLPSDRFSAERTGGSVSTLTIQRTQQEDSAVYLCASSSRTGPNTGELFFGEGSRLTVL.

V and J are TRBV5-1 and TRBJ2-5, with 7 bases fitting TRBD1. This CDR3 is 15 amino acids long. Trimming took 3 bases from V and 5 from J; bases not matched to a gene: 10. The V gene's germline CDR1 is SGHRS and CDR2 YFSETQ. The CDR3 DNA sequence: TGCGCCAGCAGCTCCGCCCTACAGGGGAGTGAGACCCAGTACTTC. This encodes CASSSALQGSETQYF.

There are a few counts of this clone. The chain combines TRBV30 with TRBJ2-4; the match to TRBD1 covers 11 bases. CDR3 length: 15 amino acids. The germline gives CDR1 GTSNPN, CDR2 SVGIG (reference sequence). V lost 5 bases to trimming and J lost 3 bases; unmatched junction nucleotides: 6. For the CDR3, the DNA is TGTGCCTGGGAAACGGGACAGGGGGTCAAAAACATTCAGTACTTC. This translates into CAWETGQGVKNIQYF.

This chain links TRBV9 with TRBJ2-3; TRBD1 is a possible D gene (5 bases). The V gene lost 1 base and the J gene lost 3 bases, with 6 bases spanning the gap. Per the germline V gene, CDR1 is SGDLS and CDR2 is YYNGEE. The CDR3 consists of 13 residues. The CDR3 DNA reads TGTGCCAGCAGCGTACAGGGAACAGATACGCAGTATTTT. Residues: CASSVQGTDTQYF.

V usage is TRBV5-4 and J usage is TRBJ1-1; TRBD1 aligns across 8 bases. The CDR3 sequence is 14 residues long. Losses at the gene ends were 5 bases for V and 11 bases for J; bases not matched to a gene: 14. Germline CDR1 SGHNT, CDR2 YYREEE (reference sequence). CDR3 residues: CASRWGQEGSRAFF. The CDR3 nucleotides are TGTGCCAGCAGATGGGGACAGGAGGGTTCCCGGGCTTTCTTT.

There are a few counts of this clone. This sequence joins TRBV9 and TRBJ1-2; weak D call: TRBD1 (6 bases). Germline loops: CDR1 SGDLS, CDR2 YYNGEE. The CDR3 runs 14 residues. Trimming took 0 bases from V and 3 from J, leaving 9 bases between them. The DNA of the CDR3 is TGTGCCAGCAGCGTAGTACAGGGTGACTATGGCTACACCTTC. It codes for CASSVVQGDYGYTF. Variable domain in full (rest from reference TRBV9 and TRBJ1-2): DSGVTQTPKHLITATGQRVTLRCSPRSGDLSVYWYQQSLDQGLQFLIQYYNGEERAKGNILERFSAQQFPDLHSELNLSSLELGDSALYFCASSVVQGDYGYTFGSGTRLTVV.

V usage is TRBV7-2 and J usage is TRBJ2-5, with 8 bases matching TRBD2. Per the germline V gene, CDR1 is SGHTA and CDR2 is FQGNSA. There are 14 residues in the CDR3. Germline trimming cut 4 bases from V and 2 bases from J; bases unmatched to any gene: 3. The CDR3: CASSSRLAQETQYF. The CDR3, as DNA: TGTGCCAGCAGCTCCCGACTAGCGCAAGAGACCCAGTACTTC. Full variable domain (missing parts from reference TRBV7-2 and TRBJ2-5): GAGVSQSPSNKVTEKGKDVELRCDPISGHTALYWYRQSLGQGLEFLIYFQGNSAPDKSGLPSDRFSAERTGGSVSTLTIQRTQQEDSAVYLCASSSRLAQETQYFGPGTRLLVL.

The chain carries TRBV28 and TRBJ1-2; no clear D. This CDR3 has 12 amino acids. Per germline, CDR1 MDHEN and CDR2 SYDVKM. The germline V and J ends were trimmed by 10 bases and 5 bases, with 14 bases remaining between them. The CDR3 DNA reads TGTGCCACCAAGCGGGATTTTTATGGCTACACCTTC. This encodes CATKRDFYGYTF.

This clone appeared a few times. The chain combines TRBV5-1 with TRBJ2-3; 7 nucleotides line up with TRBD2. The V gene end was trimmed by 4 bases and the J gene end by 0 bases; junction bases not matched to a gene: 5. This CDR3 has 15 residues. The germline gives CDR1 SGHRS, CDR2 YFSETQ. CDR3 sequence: CASSTSGASTDTQYF. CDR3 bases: TGCGCCAGCAGCACAAGCGGGGCAAGCACAGATACGCAGTATTTT.

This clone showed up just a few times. Written as DNA, the CDR3 is TGTGCCAGCAGCCACCACAGCGGACAGTCCCAAGAGACCCAGTACTTC. Its protein is CASSHHSGQSQETQYF. The chain employs TRBV14 and TRBJ2-5, with a possible D match to TRBD1 (6 bases). CDR3 size: 16 residues. V lost 3 bases to trimming and J lost 1 base, with 15 bases between them. Germline V lookup: CDR1 SGHDN, CDR2 FVKESK. The full variable domain, in which reference TRBV14 and TRBJ2-5 provide the parts outside the CDR3, is EAGVTQFPSHSVIEKGQTVTLRCDPISGHDNLYWYRRVMGKEIKFLLHFVKESKQDESGMPNNRFLAERTGGTYSTLKVQPAELEDSGVYFCASSHHSGQSQETQYFGPGTRLLVL.

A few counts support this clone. The CDR3 DNA reads TGTGCCAGCAGTACGAGGGCGGCCGAGCAGTACTTC. Its translation: CASSTRAAEQYF. The rearrangement joins TRBV28 to TRBJ2-7; D is possibly TRBD2 (5 bases). Per the germline V gene, CDR1 is MDHEN and CDR2 is SYDVKM. Trimming took 5 bases from V and 6 from J, leaving 11 bases between them. The CDR3 has 12 amino acids.

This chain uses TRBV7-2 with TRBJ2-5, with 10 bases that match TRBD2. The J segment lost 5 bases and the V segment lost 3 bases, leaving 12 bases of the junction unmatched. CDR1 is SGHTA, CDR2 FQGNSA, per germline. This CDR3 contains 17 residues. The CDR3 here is CASSFELAGGGLETQYF. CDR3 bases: TGTGCCAGCAGCTTCGAGTTAGCGGGAGGTGGGCTGGAGACCCAGTACTTC. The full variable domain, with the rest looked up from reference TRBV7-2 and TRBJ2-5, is GAGVSQSPSNKVTEKGKDVELRCDPISGHTALYWYRQSLGQGLEFLIYFQGNSAPDKSGLPSDRFSAERTGGSVSTLTIQRTQQEDSAVYLCASSFELAGGGLETQYFGPGTRLLVL.

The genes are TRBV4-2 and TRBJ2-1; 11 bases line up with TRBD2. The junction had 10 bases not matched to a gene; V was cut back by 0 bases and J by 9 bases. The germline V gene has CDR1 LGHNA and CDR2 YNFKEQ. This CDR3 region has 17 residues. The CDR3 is CASSQEVLAGGSSEQFF. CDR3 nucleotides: TGTGCCAGCAGCCAAGAGGTGTTAGCGGGAGGGTCGAGTGAGCAGTTCTTC.

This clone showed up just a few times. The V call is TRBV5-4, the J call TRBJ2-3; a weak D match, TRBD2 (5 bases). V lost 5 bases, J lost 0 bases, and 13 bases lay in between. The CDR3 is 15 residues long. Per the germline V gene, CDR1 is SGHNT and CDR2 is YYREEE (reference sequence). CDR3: CASSLGLTSTDTQYF. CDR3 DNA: TGTGCCAGCAGTCTCGGACTTACTAGCACAGATACGCAGTATTTT.

The CDR3, as DNA: TGTGCCAGTAGGAAGACAGGCACCTACGAGCAGTACTTC. It specifies CASRKTGTYEQYF. The chain links TRBV19 to TRBJ2-7; tentatively, D is TRBD1 (6 bases). V shed 6 bases and J shed 2 bases, with 11 bases lying between them. Germline loops: CDR1 LNHDA, CDR2 SQIVND (reference sequence). The CDR3 length is 13 residues.

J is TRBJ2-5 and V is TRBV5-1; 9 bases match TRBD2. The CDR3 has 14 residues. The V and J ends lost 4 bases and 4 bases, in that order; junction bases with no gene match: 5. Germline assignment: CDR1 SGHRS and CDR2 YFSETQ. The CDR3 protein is CASSPGLARETQYF. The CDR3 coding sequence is TGCGCCAGCAGCCCGGGACTAGCTCGAGAGACCCAGTACTTC.

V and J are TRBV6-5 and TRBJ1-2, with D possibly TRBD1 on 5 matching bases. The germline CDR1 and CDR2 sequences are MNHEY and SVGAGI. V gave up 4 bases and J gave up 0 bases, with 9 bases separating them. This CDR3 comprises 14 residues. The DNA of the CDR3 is TGTGCCAGCAGTTTGACGACAGCTAACTATGGCTACACCTTC. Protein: CASSLTTANYGYTF.

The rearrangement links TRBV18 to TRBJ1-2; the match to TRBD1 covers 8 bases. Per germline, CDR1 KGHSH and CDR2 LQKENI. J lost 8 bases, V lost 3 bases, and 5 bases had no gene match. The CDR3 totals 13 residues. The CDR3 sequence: CASSPDRVGGYTF. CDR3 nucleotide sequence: TGTGCCAGCTCACCGGACAGGGTGGGCGGCTACACCTTC.

The CDR3 loop is CASSLSLNQPQHF. The CDR3 DNA reads TGTGCCAGCAGTCTCTCACTCAATCAGCCCCAGCATTTT. The chain recombines TRBV28 with TRBJ1-5; no firm D call. Germline assignment: CDR1 MDHEN and CDR2 SYDVKM. V was cut by 5 bases and J by 3 bases, with 8 bases left in between. The CDR3 spans 13 residues.

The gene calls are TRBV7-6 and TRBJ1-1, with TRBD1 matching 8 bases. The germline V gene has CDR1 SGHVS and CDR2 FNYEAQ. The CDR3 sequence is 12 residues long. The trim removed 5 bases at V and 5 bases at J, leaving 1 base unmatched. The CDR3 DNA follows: TGTGCCAGCAGCCGACAGGGGACTGAAGCTTTCTTT. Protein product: CASSRQGTEAFF. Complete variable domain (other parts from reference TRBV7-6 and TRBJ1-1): GAGVSQSPRYKVTKRGQDVALRCDPISGHVSLYWYRQALGQGPEFLTYFNYEAQQDKSGLPNDRFSAERPEGSISTLTIQRTEQRDSAMYRCASSRQGTEAFFGQGTRLTVV.